The 13 T cell receptor beta chains given below trace back to one sample, sequenced in a study of T cells expressing NK-cell markers. Reprocessing the 5' RACE reads, TCRdb reports a single entry for every CDR3 protein and omits DNA. The sample includes roughly 390,000 distinct CDR3 sequences. What was sequenced was blood T cells: a sorted CD56 or NKG2C T cell subset, CD4+ or CD8+ T cells, or bulk PBMC T cells (not recorded which). Receptors originate from a man aged 18-69 years in good health.

The CDR3 protein is CASSRRIVDTQYF. The chain combines TRBV14 with TRBJ2-3. The CDR3 extends over 13 amino acids. Germline-derived CDR1 and CDR2 are SGHDN and FVKESK.

The chain employs TRBV19 and TRBJ2-2; TCRdb's assignment of TRBD1 cannot be checked, as there is no DNA. The CDR3 length is 18 residues. CDR1 is LNHDA, CDR2 SQIVND, per germline (reference sequence). The CDR3 loop reads CASSIDVGGTGRAGELFF.

This chain uses TRBV2 with TRBJ2-2; TCRdb reports TRBD1, a call that lacks DNA to check it against. Per germline, CDR1 SNHLY and CDR2 FYNNEI. The CDR3 is made up of 16 amino acids. CDR3 in amino acids: CASMRTGNSNTGELFF.

CDR3: CASSLMGQENNEQFF. The rearrangement links TRBV11-2 to TRBJ2-1; lacking DNA, the TRBD1 call made by TCRdb goes unchecked. CDR3 length equals 15 residues. Germline CDR1 and CDR2: SGHAT and FQNNGV.

This chain joins TRBV24-1 and TRBJ2-3; TCRdb's D gene call, TRBD2, goes unchecked for lack of DNA. The CDR3 loop spans 16 amino acids. In germline, CDR1 is KGHDR, CDR2 SFDVKD. The CDR3 is CATSDFSSGATNTQYF.

The gene calls are TRBV6-5 and TRBJ2-1; checking the TCRdb D call of TRBD2 is not possible without DNA. Germline V lookup: CDR1 MNHEY, CDR2 SVGAGI. This CDR3 has 16 residues. This CDR3 reads CASSSPRERGSHEQFF.

The gene calls are TRBV30 and TRBJ2-7; with no DNA, the TCRdb D assignment of TRBD1 cannot be verified. The length of the CDR3 is 16 residues. Germline CDR1 reads GTSNPN; CDR2 reads SVGIG (reference sequence). CDR3 sequence: CAWSRPNLGQGYEQYF.

This sequence joins TRBV19 and TRBJ2-7; without DNA, the TCRdb call of TRBD2 cannot be checked. Per the germline V gene, CDR1 is LNHDA and CDR2 is SQIVND (reference sequence). The CDR3 consists of 16 residues. CDR3 protein: CASTPSGGSEGYEQYF.

J is TRBJ2-6 and V is TRBV3-1. The CDR3 is 16 amino acids. The V gene's germline CDR1 is LGHDT and CDR2 YNNKEL (reference sequence). CDR3 residues: CASSPSVRTGANVLTF. Drawing the rest from reference TRBV3-1 and TRBJ2-6, the complete variable domain is DTAVSQTPKYLVTQMGNDKSIKCEQNLGHDTMYWYKQDSKKFLKIMFSYNNKELIINETVPNRFSPKSPDKAHLNLHINSLELGDSAVYFCASSPSVRTGANVLTFGAGSRLTVL.

The gene calls are TRBV20-1 and TRBJ1-4; TCRdb picks TRBD1, but there is no DNA to check that call. Germline V gene lookup returns CDR1 DFQATT and CDR2 SNEGSKA (reference sequence). This CDR3 has 14 amino acids. The CDR3 loop is CSARASGTGEKLFF.

The chain couples TRBV5-1 to TRBJ2-1; TCRdb's D call of TRBD1 is untestable without DNA. This CDR3 has 15 residues. Germline CDR1 is SGHRS and CDR2 is YFSETQ. The CDR3 reads CASSLVGGVDNEQFF.

The chain is built from TRBV7-2 and TRBJ2-1; TCRdb calls TRBD1, which cannot be checked without DNA. Germline lookup yields CDR1 SGHTA and CDR2 FQGNSA. The CDR3 runs 15 residues. The CDR3 loop is CASSLGTSTYNEQFF.

The chain is built from TRBV5-1 and TRBJ1-2; absent DNA, TCRdb's TRBD1 call cannot be checked. Germline V lookup: CDR1 SGHRS, CDR2 YFSETQ. This CDR3 has 15 residues. The CDR3 sequence is CASSLDGQGPYGYTF.